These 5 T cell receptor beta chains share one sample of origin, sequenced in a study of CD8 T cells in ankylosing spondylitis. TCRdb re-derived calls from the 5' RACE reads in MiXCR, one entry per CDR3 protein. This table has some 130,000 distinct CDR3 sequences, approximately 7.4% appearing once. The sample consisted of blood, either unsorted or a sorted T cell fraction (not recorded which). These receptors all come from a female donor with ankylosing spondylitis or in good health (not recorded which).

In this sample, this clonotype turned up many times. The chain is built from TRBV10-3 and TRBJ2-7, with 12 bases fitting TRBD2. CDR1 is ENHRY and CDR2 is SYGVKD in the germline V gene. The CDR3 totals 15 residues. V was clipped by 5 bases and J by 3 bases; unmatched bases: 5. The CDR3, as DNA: TGTGCCATCAGTACACTAGCGGGGGGAATCTACGAGCAGTACTTC. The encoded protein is CAISTLAGGIYEQYF.

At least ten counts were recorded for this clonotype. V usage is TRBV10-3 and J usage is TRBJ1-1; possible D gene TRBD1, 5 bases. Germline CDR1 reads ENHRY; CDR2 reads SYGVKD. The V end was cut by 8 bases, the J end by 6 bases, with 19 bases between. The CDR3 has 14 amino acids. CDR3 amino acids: CAIVGDSSLPEAFF. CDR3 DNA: TGTGCCATCGTCGGTGACAGTTCTCTACCTGAAGCTTTCTTT.

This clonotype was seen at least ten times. Written as DNA, the CDR3 is TGTGCCAGCAGTTTATTCAACAGGGGCTATGGCTACACCTTC. Encoded protein: CASSLFNRGYGYTF. The chain couples TRBV12-3 or TRBV12-4 to TRBJ1-2; 7 positions match TRBD1. The trim removed 2 bases at V and 4 bases at J, leaving 4 bases unmatched. The CDR3 length is 14 residues.

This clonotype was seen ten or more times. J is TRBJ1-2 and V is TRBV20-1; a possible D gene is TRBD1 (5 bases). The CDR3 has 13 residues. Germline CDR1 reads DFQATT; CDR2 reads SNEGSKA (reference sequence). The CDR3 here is CSPVRGTNYGYTF. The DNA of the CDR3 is TGCAGCCCGGTCCGGGGGACCAACTATGGCTACACCTTC.

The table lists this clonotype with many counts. The CDR3 loop is CASSPQRETTQYF. The CDR3 DNA reads as TGTGCCAGCAGCCCCCAACGGGAGACTACGCAGTATTTT. This rearrangement joins TRBV7-9 to TRBJ2-3, with D possibly matching TRBD2 (6 bases). This CDR3 has 13 amino acids. V dropped 5 bases and J dropped 8 bases, with 14 bases sitting between them. The germline gives CDR1 SEHNR, CDR2 FQNEAQ (reference sequence).